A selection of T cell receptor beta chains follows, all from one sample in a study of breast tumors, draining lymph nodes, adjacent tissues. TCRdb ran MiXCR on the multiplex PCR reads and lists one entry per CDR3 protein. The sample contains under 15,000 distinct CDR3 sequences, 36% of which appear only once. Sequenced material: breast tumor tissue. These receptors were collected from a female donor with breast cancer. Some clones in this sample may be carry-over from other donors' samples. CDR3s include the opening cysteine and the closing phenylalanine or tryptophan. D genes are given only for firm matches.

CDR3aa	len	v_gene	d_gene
CSVEVWDSSYNEQFF	15	TRBV29-1	TRBD1
CAVGASSGRVPYEQYF	16	TRBV12-3/TRBV12-4	TRBD2
CASNYRENYGYTF	13	TRBV19	-
CASSPGSNYGYTF	13	TRBV6-6	-
CASSQGAGLDPTDTQYF	17	TRBV14	TRBD2
CSARGQGQGPYEQYF	15	TRBV20-1	TRBD1
CASSQSGGDTQYF	13	TRBV4-2	-
CASSGDGSSGRTDTQYF	17	TRBV11-2	TRBD2
CASSIQGNIQYF	12	TRBV19	-
CASSQELQEFTDTQYF	16	TRBV4-2	-
CASSLATLEF	10	TRBV7-9	-
CASSLTPGQIGYEQYF	16	TRBV7-9	-
CASSLGRGHEQYF	13	TRBV5-8	TRBD1
CAWSVLGPARETQYF	15	TRBV30	-
CASSIARGQGYQPQHF	16	TRBV19	TRBD1
CASSRITGNTIYF	13	TRBV6-5	-
CSASSSWGSETQYF	14	TRBV20-1	-
CASSNQGVYSPLHF	14	TRBV6-6	-
CASSQVVGSNEPQHF	15	TRBV4-1	-
CASSFQDLLGARSPLHF	17	TRBV7-9	-
CASSEGSGGADEQFF	15	TRBV6-4	TRBD2
CASSYSGTGNQPQHF	15	TRBV6-5	TRBD1
CASSGTSGSNEQYF	14	TRBV7-8	TRBD2
CAWGDSSGNTIYF	13	TRBV30	-
CASSRLGTGVEQYF	14	TRBV7-8	TRBD1
CASSPKQGIGSYEQYF	16	TRBV27	TRBD1
CASSAPGGLSYTF	13	TRBV7-9	TRBD1
CASSSKRAKNIQYF	14	TRBV12-3/TRBV12-4	-
CASSLGTGGDTQYF	14	TRBV7-9	TRBD1
CASSLRQADNEQFF	14	TRBV5-1	-
CSAVGGASGANVLTF	15	TRBV20-1	TRBD2
CATLGSSTDTQYF	13	TRBV12-3/TRBV12-4	-
CASSIGTSGSQETQYF	16	TRBV2	TRBD2
CASTKGGSQDYYGYTF	16	TRBV11-3	-
CASSLVRGRQQYF	13	TRBV5-8	-
CSANRDRVSPLHF	13	TRBV20-1	TRBD1